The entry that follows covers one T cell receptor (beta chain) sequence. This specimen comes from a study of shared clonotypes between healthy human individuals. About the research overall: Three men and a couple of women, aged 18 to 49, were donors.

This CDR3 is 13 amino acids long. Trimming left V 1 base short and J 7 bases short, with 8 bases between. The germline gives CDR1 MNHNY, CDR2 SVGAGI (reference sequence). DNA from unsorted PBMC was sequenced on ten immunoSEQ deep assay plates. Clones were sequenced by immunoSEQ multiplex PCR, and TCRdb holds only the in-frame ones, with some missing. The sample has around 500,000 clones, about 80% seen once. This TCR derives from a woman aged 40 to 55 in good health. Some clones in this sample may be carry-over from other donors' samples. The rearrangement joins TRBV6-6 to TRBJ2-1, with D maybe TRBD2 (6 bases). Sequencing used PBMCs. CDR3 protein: CASSYWGENEQFF. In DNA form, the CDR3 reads TGTGCCAGCAGTTACTGGGGGGAAAATGAGCAGTTCTTC.